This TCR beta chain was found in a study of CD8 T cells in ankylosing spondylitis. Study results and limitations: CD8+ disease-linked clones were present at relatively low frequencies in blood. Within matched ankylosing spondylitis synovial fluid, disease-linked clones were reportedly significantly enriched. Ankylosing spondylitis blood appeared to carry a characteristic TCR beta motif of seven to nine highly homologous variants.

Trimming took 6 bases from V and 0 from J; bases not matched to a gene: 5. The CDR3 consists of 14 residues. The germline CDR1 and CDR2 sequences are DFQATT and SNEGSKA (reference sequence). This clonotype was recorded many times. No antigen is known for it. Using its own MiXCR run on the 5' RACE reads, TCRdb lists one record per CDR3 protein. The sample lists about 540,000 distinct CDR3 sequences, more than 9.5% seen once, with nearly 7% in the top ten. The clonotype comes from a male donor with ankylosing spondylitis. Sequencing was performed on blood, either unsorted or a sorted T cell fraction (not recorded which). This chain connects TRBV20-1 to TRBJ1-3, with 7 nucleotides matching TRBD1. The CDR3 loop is CSARDRSSGNTIYF. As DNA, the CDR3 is TGCAGTGCCAGGGACAGAAGCTCTGGAAACACCATATATTTT.